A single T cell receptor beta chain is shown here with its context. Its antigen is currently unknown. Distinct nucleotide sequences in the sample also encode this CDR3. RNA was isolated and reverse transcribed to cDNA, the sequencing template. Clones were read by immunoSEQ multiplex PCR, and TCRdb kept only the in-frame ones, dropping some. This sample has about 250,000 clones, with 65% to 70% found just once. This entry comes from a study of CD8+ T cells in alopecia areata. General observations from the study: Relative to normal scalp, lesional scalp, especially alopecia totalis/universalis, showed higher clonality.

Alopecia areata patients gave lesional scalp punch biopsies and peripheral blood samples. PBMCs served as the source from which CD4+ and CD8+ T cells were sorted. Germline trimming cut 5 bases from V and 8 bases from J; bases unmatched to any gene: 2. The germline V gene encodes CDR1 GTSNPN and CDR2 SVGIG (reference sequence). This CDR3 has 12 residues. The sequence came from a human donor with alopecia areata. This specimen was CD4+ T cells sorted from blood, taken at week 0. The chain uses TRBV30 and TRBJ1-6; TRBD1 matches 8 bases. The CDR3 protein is CAWGQGHSPLHF. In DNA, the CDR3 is TGTGCCTGGGGACAGGGCCATTCACCCCTCCACTTT.